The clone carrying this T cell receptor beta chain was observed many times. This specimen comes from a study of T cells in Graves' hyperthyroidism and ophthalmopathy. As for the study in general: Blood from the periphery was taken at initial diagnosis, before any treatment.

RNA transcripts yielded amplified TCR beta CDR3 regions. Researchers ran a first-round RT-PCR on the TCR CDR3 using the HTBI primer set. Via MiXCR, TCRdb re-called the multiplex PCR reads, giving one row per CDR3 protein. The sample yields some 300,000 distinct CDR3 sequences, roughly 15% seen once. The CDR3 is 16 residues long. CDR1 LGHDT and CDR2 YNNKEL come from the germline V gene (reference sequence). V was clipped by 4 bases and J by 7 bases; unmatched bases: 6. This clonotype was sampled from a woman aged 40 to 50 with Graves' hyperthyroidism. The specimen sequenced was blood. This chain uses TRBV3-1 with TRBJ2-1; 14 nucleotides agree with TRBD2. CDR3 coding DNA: TGTGCCAGCAGCCCGACTAGCGGGAGGGGAACGAATGAGCAGTTCTTC. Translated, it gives CASSPTSGRGTNEQFF.